The clone carrying this TCR beta chain came up a few times. Its target is not known. The data were produced by immunoSEQ multiplex PCR, yet TCRdb's version contains in-frame clones alone and is incomplete. The sample gives roughly 8,900 clones, less than 70% of which show up once; around 4% is in the top ten. This record belongs to a study of neoadjuvant anti-PD-1 for oral cavity cancer. Study at large: Patients without progression got a fourth dose around day 43. Findings and limits, study-wide: PBMC Gini-index clonality exceeded responders' in non-responders post-nivolumab. Treg/Th17 ratio rose with pretreatment blood and fell with post-treatment tumor TCRbeta clonality. With a few patients per group, TCR findings need larger cohorts.

Trimming removed 2 bases at V and 5 bases at J, with 15 bases between. CDR3 size: 15 residues. The germline CDR1 and CDR2 sequences are MNHNS and SASEGT. Time point meaning: after neoadjuvant nivolumab, at surgical resection. The rearrangement links TRBV6-1 to TRBJ2-5; D gene ambiguous. This clonotype originated in a person aged 40 to 85 with oral cavity squamous cell carcinoma. The sequencing here drew on PBMCs, taken after nivolumab (anti-PD-1) treatment. In DNA, the CDR3 is TGTGCCAGCAGTGAAAATGCAGGCTACGGGGAGACCCAGTACTTC. Translation: CASSENAGYGETQYF.